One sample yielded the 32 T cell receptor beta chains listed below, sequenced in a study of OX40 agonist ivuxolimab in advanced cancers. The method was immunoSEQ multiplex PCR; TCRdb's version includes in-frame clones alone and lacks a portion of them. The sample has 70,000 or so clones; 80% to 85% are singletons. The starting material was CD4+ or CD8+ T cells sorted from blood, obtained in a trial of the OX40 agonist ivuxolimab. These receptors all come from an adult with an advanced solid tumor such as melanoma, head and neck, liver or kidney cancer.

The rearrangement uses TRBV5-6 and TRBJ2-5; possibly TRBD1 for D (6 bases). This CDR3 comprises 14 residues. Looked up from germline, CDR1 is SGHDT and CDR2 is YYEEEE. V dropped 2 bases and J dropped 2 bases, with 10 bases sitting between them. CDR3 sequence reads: CASSLGRGQETQYF. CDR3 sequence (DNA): TGTGCCAGCAGCTTAGGCAGGGGACAAGAGACCCAGTACTTC.

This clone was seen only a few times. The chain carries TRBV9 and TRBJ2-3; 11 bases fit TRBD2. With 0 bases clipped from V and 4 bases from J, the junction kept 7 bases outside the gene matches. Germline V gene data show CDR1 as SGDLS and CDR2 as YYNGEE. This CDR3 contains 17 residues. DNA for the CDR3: TGTGCCAGCAGCGTAGCAACTAGCGGGGGAGTCGCAGATACGCAGTATTTT. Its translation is CASSVATSGGVADTQYF. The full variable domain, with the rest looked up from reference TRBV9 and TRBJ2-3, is DSGVTQTPKHLITATGQRVTLRCSPRSGDLSVYWYQQSLDQGLQFLIQYYNGEERAKGNILERFSAQQFPDLHSELNLSSLELGDSALYFCASSVATSGGVADTQYFGPGTRLTVL.

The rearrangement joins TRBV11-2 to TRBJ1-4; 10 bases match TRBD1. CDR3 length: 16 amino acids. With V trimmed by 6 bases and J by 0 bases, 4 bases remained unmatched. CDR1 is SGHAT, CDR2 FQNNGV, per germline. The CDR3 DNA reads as TGTGCCAGCAGACGTGGACAGGGGGCAACTAATGAAAAACTGTTTTTT. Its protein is CASRRGQGATNEKLFF.

In DNA, the CDR3 is TGTGCCAGCAGTGACAGGGGGCTGGGTGAGACCCAGTACTTC. It translates to CASSDRGLGETQYF. The genes are TRBV28 and TRBJ2-5; the match to TRBD1 covers 10 bases. CDR1 is MDHEN, CDR2 SYDVKM, per germline. The junction had 5 bases not matched to a gene; V was cut back by 5 bases and J by 5 bases. This CDR3 spans 14 amino acids.

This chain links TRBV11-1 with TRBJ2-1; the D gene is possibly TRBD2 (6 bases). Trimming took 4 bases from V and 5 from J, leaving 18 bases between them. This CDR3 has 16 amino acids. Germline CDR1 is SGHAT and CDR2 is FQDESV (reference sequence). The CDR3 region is CASSSPLTRRHNEQFF. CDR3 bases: TGTGCCAGCAGCTCCCCCCTGACTAGAAGGCACAATGAGCAGTTCTTC.

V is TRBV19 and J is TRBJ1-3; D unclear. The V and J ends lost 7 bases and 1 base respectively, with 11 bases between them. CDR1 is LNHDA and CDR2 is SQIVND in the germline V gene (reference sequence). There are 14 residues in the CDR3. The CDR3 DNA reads TGTGCCAGTACCAACGATCCATCTGGAAACACCATATATTTT. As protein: CASTNDPSGNTIYF.

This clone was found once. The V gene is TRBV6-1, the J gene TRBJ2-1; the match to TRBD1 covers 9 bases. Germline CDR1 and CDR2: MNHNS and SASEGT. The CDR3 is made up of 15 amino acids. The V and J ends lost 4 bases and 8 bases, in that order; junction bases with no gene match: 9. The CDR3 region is CASSATGQGEDEQFF. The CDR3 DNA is TGTGCCAGCAGTGCAACGGGACAGGGTGAGGATGAGCAGTTCTTC.

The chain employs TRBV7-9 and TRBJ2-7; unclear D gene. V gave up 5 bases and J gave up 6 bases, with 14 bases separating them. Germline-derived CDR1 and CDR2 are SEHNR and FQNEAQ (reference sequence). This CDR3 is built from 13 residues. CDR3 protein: CASSRTEAPEQYF. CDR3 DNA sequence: TGTGCCAGCAGCCGAACTGAGGCGCCCGAGCAGTACTTC.

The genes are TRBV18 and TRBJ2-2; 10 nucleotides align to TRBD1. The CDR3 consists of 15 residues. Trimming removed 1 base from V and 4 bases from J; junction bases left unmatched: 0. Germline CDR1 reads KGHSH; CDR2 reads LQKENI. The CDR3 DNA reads TGTGCCAGCTCACCACGGACAGGGGGCACCGGGGAGCTGTTTTTT. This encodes CASSPRTGGTGELFF.

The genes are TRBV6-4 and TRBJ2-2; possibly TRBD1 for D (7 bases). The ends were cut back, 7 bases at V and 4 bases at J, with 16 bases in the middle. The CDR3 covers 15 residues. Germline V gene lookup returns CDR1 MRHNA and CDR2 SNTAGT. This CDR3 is CASTAVQGGTGELFF. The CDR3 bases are TGTGCCAGCACCGCGGTCCAGGGGGGCACCGGGGAGCTGTTTTTT.

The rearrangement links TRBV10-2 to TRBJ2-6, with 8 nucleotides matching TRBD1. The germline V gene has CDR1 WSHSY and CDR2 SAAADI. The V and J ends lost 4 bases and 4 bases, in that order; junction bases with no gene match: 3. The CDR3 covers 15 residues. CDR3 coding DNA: TGCGCCAGCAGTGGGACAGGGTCAGGGGCCAACGTCCTGACTTTC. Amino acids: CASSGTGSGANVLTF.

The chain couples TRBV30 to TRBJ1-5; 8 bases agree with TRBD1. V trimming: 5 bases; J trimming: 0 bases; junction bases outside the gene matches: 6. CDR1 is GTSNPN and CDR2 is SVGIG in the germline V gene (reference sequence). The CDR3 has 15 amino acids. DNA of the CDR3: TGTGCCTGGTCCCGGACAGGGTATAGCAATCAGCCCCAGCATTTT. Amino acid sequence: CAWSRTGYSNQPQHF.

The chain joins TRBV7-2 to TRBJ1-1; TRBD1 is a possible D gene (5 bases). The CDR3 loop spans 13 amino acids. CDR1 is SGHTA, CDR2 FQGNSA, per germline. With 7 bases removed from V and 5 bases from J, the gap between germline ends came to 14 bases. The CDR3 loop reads CASTLEGPTEAFF. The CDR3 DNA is TGTGCCAGCACCCTAGAGGGGCCTACTGAAGCTTTCTTT.

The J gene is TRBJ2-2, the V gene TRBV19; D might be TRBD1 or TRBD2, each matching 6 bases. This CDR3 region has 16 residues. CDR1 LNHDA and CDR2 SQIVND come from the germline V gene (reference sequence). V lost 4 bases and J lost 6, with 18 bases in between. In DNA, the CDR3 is TGTGCCAGTAGTACGGGGGCTGGTAGCCGGGCCGGGGAGCTGTTTTTT. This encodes CASSTGAGSRAGELFF.

The CDR3 loop reads CASSLAGSNSPLHF. CDR3 nucleotide sequence: TGCGCCAGCAGCTTGGCAGGCTCAAATTCACCCCTCCACTTT. The chain uses TRBV5-1 and TRBJ1-6; D gene ambiguous. The germline V gene encodes CDR1 SGHRS and CDR2 YFSETQ. The CDR3 has 14 amino acids. The germline V and J ends were trimmed by 0 bases and 7 bases, with 8 bases remaining between them.

This chain's CDR3 is CASSPGDRDSQPQHF. Written as DNA, the CDR3 is TGTGCCAGCAGTCCCGGGGACAGGGACAGTCAGCCCCAGCATTTT. The gene calls are TRBV6-5 and TRBJ1-5, with TRBD1 identical over 9 bases. Trimming at V came to 5 bases and at J to 6 bases, leaving 8 bases not matched to a gene. The CDR3 sequence is 15 residues long. The germline V gene has CDR1 MNHEY and CDR2 SVGAGI.

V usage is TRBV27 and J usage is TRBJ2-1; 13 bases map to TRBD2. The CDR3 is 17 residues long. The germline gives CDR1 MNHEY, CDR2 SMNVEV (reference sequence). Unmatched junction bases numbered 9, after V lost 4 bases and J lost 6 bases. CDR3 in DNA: TGTGCCAGCAGTTCCAACCTCCGACTAGCGGGAGGCAATGAGCAGTTCTTC. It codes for CASSSNLRLAGGNEQFF.

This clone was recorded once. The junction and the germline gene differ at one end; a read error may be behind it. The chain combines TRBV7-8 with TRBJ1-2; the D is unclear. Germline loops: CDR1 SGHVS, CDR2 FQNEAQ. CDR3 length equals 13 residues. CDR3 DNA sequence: TGTGCCAGCAGCTTGTCCGGCACTAAATTCTGGCACTTC. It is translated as CASSLSGTKFWHF.

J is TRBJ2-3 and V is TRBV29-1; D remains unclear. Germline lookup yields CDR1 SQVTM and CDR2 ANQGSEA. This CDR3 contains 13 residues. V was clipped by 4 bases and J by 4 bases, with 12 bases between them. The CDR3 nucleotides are TGCAGCGTTGGAAGTGGGGTCGCAGATACGCAGTATTTT. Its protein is CSVGSGVADTQYF.

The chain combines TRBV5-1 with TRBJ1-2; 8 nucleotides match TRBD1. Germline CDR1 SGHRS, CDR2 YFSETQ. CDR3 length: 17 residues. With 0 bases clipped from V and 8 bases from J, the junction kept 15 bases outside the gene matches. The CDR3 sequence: CASSLAGNSGQGGGYTF. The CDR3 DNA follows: TGCGCCAGCAGCTTGGCCGGTAATTCTGGACAGGGTGGAGGCTACACCTTC.

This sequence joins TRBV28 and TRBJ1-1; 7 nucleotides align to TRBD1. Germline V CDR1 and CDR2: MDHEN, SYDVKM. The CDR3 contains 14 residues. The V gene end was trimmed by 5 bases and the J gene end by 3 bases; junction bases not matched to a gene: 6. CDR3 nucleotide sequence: TGTGCCAGCAGTAAAGGGGGCGCTTACACTGAAGCTTTCTTT. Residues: CASSKGGAYTEAFF.

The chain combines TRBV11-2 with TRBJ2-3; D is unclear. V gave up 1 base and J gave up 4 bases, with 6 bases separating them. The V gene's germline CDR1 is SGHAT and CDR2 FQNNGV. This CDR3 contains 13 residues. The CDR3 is CASSLASSDTQYF. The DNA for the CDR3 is TGTGCCAGCAGCTTAGCTTCGTCAGATACGCAGTATTTT.

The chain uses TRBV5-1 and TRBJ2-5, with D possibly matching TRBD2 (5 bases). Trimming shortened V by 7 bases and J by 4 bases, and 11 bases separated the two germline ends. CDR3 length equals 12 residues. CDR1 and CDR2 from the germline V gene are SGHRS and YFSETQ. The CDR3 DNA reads TGCGCCAGCGGCGGGTCCCGAGAGACCCAGTACTTC. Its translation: CASGGSRETQYF.

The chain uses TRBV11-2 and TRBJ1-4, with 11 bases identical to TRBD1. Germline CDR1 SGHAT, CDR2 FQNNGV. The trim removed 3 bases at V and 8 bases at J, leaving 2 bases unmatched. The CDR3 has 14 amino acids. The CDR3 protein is CASSLDRGLEKLFF. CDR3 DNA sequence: TGTGCCAGCAGCTTGGACAGGGGGCTCGAAAAACTGTTTTTT. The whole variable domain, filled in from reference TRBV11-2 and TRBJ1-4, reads EAGVAQSPRYKIIEKRQSVAFWCNPISGHATLYWYQQILGQGPKLLIQFQNNGVVDDSQLPKDRFSAERLKGVDSTLKIQPAKLEDSAVYLCASSLDRGLEKLFFGSGTQLSVL.

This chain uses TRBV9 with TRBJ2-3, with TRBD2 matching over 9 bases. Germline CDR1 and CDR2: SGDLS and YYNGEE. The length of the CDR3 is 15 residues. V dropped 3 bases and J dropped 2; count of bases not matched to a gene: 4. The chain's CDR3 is CASSALAGTTDTQYF. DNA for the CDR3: TGTGCCAGCAGCGCTCTAGCGGGAACCACAGATACGCAGTATTTT. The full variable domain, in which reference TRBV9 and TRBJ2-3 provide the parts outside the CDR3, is DSGVTQTPKHLITATGQRVTLRCSPRSGDLSVYWYQQSLDQGLQFLIQYYNGEERAKGNILERFSAQQFPDLHSELNLSSLELGDSALYFCASSALAGTTDTQYFGPGTRLTVL.

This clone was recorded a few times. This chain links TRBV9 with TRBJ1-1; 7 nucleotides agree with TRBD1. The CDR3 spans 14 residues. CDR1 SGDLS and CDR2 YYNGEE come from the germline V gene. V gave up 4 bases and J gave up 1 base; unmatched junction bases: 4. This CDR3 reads CASSLGQTNTEAFF. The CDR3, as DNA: TGTGCCAGCAGCTTGGGACAGACGAACACTGAAGCTTTCTTT. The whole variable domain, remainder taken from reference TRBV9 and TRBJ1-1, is DSGVTQTPKHLITATGQRVTLRCSPRSGDLSVYWYQQSLDQGLQFLIQYYNGEERAKGNILERFSAQQFPDLHSELNLSSLELGDSALYFCASSLGQTNTEAFFGQGTRLTVV.

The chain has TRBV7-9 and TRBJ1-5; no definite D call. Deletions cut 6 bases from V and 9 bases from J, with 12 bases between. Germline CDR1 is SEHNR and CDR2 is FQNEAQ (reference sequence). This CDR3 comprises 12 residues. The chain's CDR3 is CASRLLVGPQHF. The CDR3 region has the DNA TGTGCCAGCAGGCTCCTGGTGGGGCCCCAGCATTTT.

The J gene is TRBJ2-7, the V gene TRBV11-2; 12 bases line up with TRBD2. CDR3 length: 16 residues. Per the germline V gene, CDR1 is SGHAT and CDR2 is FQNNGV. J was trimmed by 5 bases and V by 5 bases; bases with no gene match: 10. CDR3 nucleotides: TGTGCCAGCAGCAAGAGCGCTAGCGGGGGGGCAGACGAGCAGTACTTC. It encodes CASSKSASGGADEQYF.

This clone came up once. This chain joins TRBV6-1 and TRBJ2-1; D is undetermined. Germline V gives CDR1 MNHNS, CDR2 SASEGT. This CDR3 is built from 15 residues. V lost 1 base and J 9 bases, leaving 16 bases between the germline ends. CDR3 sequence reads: CASSEESQAKPEQFF. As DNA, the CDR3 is TGTGCCAGCAGTGAAGAGTCGCAGGCCAAGCCTGAGCAGTTCTTC.

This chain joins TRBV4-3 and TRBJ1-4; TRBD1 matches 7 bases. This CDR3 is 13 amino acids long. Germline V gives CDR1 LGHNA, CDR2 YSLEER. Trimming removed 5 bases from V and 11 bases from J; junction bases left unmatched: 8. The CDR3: CASSSRDSTKLFF. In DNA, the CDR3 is TGCGCCAGCAGCTCCCGGGACAGTACGAAACTGTTTTTT.

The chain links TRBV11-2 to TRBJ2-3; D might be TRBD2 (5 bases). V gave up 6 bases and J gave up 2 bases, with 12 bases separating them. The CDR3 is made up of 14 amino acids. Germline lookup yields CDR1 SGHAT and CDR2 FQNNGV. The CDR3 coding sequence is TGTGCCAGCAGTCAGGACTTATCCACAGATACGCAGTATTTT. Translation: CASSQDLSTDTQYF.

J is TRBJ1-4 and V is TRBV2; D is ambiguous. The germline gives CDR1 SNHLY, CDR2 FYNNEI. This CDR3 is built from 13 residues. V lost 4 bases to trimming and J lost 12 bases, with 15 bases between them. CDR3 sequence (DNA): TGTGCCAGCAGTGGCAACCAACGGCAGCAACTGTTTTTT. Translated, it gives CASSGNQRQQLFF.